The 8 T cell receptor beta chains given below trace back to one sample, sequenced in a study of human thymus T cells. The thymus tissue came from resections taken during corrective heart surgery. The table came from immunoSEQ multiplex PCR; TCRdb's copy has only in-frame clones and leaves some out. The sample yields 60,000 to 75,000 clones, around 95% seen once. Material: thymus tissue. These receptors were obtained from a girl under three years old with a congenital heart defect but otherwise immunologically healthy.

V is TRBV15 and J is TRBJ1-5; 7 positions agree with TRBD1. J was trimmed by 9 bases and V by 5 bases; bases with no gene match: 10. The length of the CDR3 is 14 residues. Germline assignment: CDR1 LNHNV and CDR2 YYDKDF (reference sequence). The CDR3 spells CATSLDREVGPQHF. The DNA for the CDR3 is TGTGCCACCAGCTTAGACAGGGAAGTAGGGCCCCAGCATTTT. The full variable domain, completed using reference TRBV15 and TRBJ1-5, is DAMVIQNPRYQVTQFGKPVTLSCSQTLNHNVMYWYQQKSSQAPKLLFHYYDKDFNNEADTPDNFQSRRPNTSFCFLDIRSPGLGDTAMYLCATSLDREVGPQHFGDGTRLSIL.

The CDR3 DNA reads as TGTGCCAGCAGCTTAGCTATGGGACACGGAACCGAGCAGTACTTC. The encoded protein is CASSLAMGHGTEQYF. The chain combines TRBV7-2 with TRBJ2-7, with TRBD1 as a possible D gene (6 bases). The V gene lost 0 bases and the J gene lost 6 bases, with 15 bases spanning the gap. From germline, CDR1 is SGHTA and CDR2 FQGNSA. This CDR3 comprises 15 residues.

The chain is built from TRBV6-5 and TRBJ2-2; the D gene is possibly TRBD1 (6 bases). The V end lost 4 bases, the J end lost 1 base, and 13 bases lay between the germline ends. Germline-derived CDR1 and CDR2 are MNHEY and SVGAGI. CDR3 length: 16 amino acids. The CDR3 spells CASSSYRVGNTGELFF. CDR3 nucleotide sequence: TGTGCCAGCAGTTCATACAGGGTAGGGAACACCGGGGAGCTGTTTTTT.

This clone has just one count. The CDR3 coding sequence is TGTGCCAGCAGTTCTCCGGGAAGGACCTATGGCTACACCTTC. Translated: CASSSPGRTYGYTF. This rearrangement joins TRBV27 to TRBJ1-2; no firm D call. Germline loops: CDR1 MNHEY, CDR2 SMNVEV (reference sequence). This CDR3 region has 14 residues. V was clipped by 4 bases and J by 4 bases, with 13 bases between them.

The J gene is TRBJ2-4, the V gene TRBV15; D call uncertain. V was shortened by 1 base and J by 7 bases, with 14 bases between the two germline ends. This CDR3 has 15 residues. The germline gives CDR1 LNHNV, CDR2 YYDKDF (reference sequence). This CDR3 reads CATSRVINLQNIQYF. The CDR3, as DNA: TGTGCCACCAGCAGAGTCATAAATTTACAGAACATTCAGTACTTC.

The chain has TRBV9 and TRBJ1-4; 8 nucleotides match TRBD1. The germline CDR1 and CDR2 sequences are SGDLS and YYNGEE. The CDR3 extends over 16 amino acids. The junction had 11 bases not matched to a gene; V was cut back by 3 bases and J by 7 bases. CDR3 DNA: TGTGCCAGCAGCGCCGCGACAGGGGCCATCAGTGAAAAACTGTTTTTT. Encoded protein: CASSAATGAISEKLFF.

This chain connects TRBV10-2 to TRBJ2-1; TRBD2 matches 8 bases. The trim removed 8 bases at V and 1 base at J, leaving 19 bases unmatched. The CDR3 spans 19 residues. The germline gives CDR1 WSHSY, CDR2 SAAADI. CDR3 sequence: CASCPWGPAGTRSYNEQFF. In DNA form, the CDR3 reads TGCGCCAGCTGCCCGTGGGGCCCTGCCGGGACTAGGTCCTACAATGAGCAGTTCTTC.

V is TRBV11-2 and J is TRBJ1-4; 8 bases are shared with TRBD1. With 4 bases clipped from V and 2 bases from J, the junction kept 3 bases outside the gene matches. Germline-derived CDR1 and CDR2 are SGHAT and FQNNGV. The CDR3 runs 15 residues. In DNA form, the CDR3 reads TGTGCCAGCAGCTCCCAGGGGGCCACTAATGAAAAACTGTTTTTT. This encodes CASSSQGATNEKLFF.